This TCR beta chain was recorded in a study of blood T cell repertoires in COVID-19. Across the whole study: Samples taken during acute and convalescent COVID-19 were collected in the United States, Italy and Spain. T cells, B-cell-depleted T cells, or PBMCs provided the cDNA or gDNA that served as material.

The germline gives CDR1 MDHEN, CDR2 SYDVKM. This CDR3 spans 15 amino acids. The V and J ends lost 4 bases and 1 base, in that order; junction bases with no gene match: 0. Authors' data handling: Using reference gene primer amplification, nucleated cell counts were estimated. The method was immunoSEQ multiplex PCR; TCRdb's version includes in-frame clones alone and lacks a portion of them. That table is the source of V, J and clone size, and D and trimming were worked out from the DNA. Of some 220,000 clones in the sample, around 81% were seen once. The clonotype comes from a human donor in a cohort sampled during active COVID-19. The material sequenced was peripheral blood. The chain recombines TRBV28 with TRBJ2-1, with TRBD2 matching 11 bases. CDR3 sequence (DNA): TGTGCCAGCAGTTCTAGCGGGGGGTCCTACAATGAGCAGTTCTTC. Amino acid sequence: CASSSSGGSYNEQFF. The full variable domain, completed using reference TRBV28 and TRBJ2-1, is DVKVTQSSRYLVKRTGEKVFLECVQDMDHENMFWYRQDPGLGLRLIYFSYDVKMKEKGDIPEGYSVSREKKERFSLILESASTNQTSMYLCASSSSGGSYNEQFFGPGTRLTVL.